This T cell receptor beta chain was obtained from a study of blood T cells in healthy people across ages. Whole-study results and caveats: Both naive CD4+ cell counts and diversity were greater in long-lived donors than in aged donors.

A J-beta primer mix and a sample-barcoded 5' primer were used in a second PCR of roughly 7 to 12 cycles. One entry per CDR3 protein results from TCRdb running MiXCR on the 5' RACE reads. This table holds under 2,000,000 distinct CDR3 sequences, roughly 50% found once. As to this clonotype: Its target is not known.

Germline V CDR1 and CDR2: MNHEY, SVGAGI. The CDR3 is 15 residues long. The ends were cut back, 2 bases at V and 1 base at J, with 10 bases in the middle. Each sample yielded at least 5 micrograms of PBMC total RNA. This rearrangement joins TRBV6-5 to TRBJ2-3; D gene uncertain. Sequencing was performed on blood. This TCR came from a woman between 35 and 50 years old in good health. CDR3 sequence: CASSYAQARTDTQYF. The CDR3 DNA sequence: TGTGCCAGCAGTTACGCTCAAGCCCGCACAGATACGCAGTATTTT.